This is a list of T cell receptor beta chains from one sample in a study of memory CD4+ T cells and cytomegalovirus serostatus. The assay was immunoSEQ multiplex PCR, and TCRdb's table has in-frame clones only and misses some. The sample lists about 73,000 clones; just under 80% were seen once. The sample consisted of memory CD4+ T cells from blood. These receptors were obtained from an adult in good health and CMV-seropositive. Each CDR3 is given with its conserved first and last residue. The D gene is left open where the match is weak. Expanded clones get a size class; other rows say once, few or many, or leave the size out.

TRBJ1-5	TRBD1	.	TRBV19	TGTGCCAGTAGTATAGATCGGGACAGGGTAGATCAGCCCCAGCATTTT	CASSIDRDRVDQPQHF
TRBJ1-2	TRBD1	.	TRBV28	TGTGCCAGCAGTACAGGGGGCGCTAACTATGGCTACACCTTC	CASSTGGANYGYTF
TRBJ1-1	.	few	TRBV30	TGTGCCTGGAGTGAGGGAAGGGAAACTGAAGCTTTCTTT	CAWSEGRETEAFF
TRBJ1-5	.	.	TRBV6-6	TGTGCCAGCAGGGGGTTTAATCAGCCCCAGCATTTT	CASRGFNQPQHF
TRBJ1-1	.	.	TRBV9	TGTGCCAGCAGGACGGAGGGCGTCACTGAAGCTTTCTTT	CASRTEGVTEAFF
TRBJ2-3	TRBD2	.	TRBV7-9	TGTGCCAGCAGCCCGATTAGCGGGGGAATCACAGATACGCAGTATTTT	CASSPISGGITDTQYF
TRBJ2-3	.	.	TRBV6-5	TGTGCCAGCAGTTACGGTCAGGAGATGGATACGCAGTATTTT	CASSYGQEMDTQYF
TRBJ1-1	.	.	TRBV30	TGTGCCTGGACTGCAGGGCCCGGCACTGAAGCTTTCTTT	CAWTAGPGTEAFF
TRBJ2-2	.	.	TRBV21-1	TGTGCCAGCAGCAAAGCGCGTGCAAGCACCGGGGAGCTGTTTTTT	CASSKARASTGELFF
TRBJ2-7	.	.	TRBV6-5	TGTGCCAGCAAGGGACGGAGAACGTCCTACGAGCAGTACTTC	CASKGRRTSYEQYF
TRBJ2-1	.	few	TRBV4-1	TGCGCCAGCAGCCAAGATGAGGGGCGGAAAAAGTTCTTC	CASSQDEGRKKFF
TRBJ2-3	.	once	TRBV7-9	TGTGCCAGCAGCTCCCCGTGGACAGGCACAGATACGCAGTATTTT	CASSSPWTGTDTQYF
TRBJ1-5	.	.	TRBV5-6	TGTGCCAGCAGCTTGGGGTTCGATCAGCCCCAGCATTTT	CASSLGFDQPQHF
TRBJ2-5	TRBD2	.	TRBV9	TGTGCCAGCAGCGTAGGCCCAGCGGGGAGAGAGACCCAGTACTTC	CASSVGPAGRETQYF
TRBJ1-1	.	.	TRBV5-1	TGCGCCAGCAGCTTAAGTTCAGGGAACACTGAAGCTTTCTTT	CASSLSSGNTEAFF
TRBJ2-2	TRBD2	.	TRBV6-1	TGTGCCAGCAGTGAAGAGTCGGCTAGCGGCACCGGGGAGCTGTTTTTT	CASSEESASGTGELFF
TRBJ2-7	.	.	TRBV15	TGTGCCACCAGCAGAGATCGAGTGGAGAACGAGCAGTACTTC	CATSRDRVENEQYF
TRBJ2-1	TRBD2	.	TRBV19	TGTGCCAGTAGTATAGATAGAAGCGGGAGCGCCTACAATGAGCAGTTCTTC	CASSIDRSGSAYNEQFF
TRBJ1-1	.	few	TRBV10-2	TGCGCCAGCACCTCGGGACTGATGAACACTGAAGCTTTCTTT	CASTSGLMNTEAFF
TRBJ1-6	TRBD1	.	TRBV5-6	TGTGCCAGCAGCTTCTGGACAGGGATGAATTCACCCCTCCACTTT	CASSFWTGMNSPLHF
TRBJ2-5	TRBD2	.	TRBV11-2	TGTGCCAGCAGCTTAGGTACTAGCGGCCAAGAGACCCAGTACTTC	CASSLGTSGQETQYF
TRBJ2-1	.	once	TRBV21-1	TGTGCCAGCAGCAAAGCGACTCCACTCAAGTTCTTC	CASSKATPLKFF
TRBJ2-4	TRBD1	few	TRBV27	TGTGCCAGCAGTACCTCGACAGGGGGGGACATTCAGTACTTC	CASSTSTGGDIQYF
TRBJ1-6	TRBD1	.	TRBV7-2	TGTGCCAGCAGCGACAGGGTGGGCTCACCCCTCCACTTT	CASSDRVGSPLHF
TRBJ2-5	.	.	TRBV4-3	TGCGCCAGCAGCCAAGATCTAGGAAGACAAGAGACCCAGTACTTC	CASSQDLGRQETQYF
TRBJ2-2	TRBD1	.	TRBV7-9	TGTGCCAGCAGCCCGACCCCATGGGACAGGGAAAGCACCGGGGAGCTGTTTTTT	CASSPTPWDRESTGELFF
TRBJ2-3	.	.	TRBV9	TGTGCCAGCAGCGAGCTAGGAGATACGCAGTATTTT	CASSELGDTQYF
TRBJ1-1	.	.	TRBV27	TGTGCCAGCAGTGAGGGGAGCCTTTGGGGGAACACTGAAGCTTTCTTT	CASSEGSLWGNTEAFF
TRBJ2-1	.	.	TRBV7-6	TGTGCCAGCAGCCCAACAGGGTTATCCTACAATGAGCAGTTCTTC	CASSPTGLSYNEQFF
TRBJ2-2	.	.	TRBV11-3	TGTGCCAGCAGCTTAGGGTCCGAGCCCGGGGAGCTGTTTTTT	CASSLGSEPGELFF
TRBJ2-5	TRBD2	.	TRBV5-4	TGTGCCAGCAGCCCGGGAGGGACTCGAGGCGAGACCCAGTACTTC	CASSPGGTRGETQYF
TRBJ1-2	.	.	TRBV2	TGTGCCAGCAGTTACAGGGTGAACTATGGCTACACCTTC	CASSYRVNYGYTF
TRBJ1-2	TRBD1	few	TRBV9	TGTGCCAGCAGCGTAGCAGGACAGGGATATCACACCTTC	CASSVAGQGYHTF